What follows describes a single T cell receptor beta chain. The data were taken from a study of response to subunit inactivated influenza vaccine. MiXCR, run by TCRdb on the RT-PCR reads, gives a single entry per CDR3 protein. The sample has under 200,000 distinct CDR3 sequences, around 12% seen once. Germline CDR1 ENHRY, CDR2 SYGVKD. This CDR3 contains 15 residues. The germline V and J ends were trimmed by 4 bases and 0 bases, with 12 bases remaining between them. These data were likewise used in another study, on T cells expressing NK-cell markers. That investigation notes: The cDNA for TCR beta came from 5'RACE template switching with UMIs. Repertoire data for TCR beta were derived from sorted T cells (CD3+CD56+NKG2C+, CD3+CD56+NKG2C- and CD3+CD56-NKG2C+). One of eight sequenced donors was HCMV-seronegative; the other seven were seropositive. These clonotypes additionally ranked first within the CD3+CD56-NKG2C+ fraction of a few donors.

The TCR originated in a man aged 45-65 years who received an inactivated influenza vaccine. The sequencing used CD8+ T cells sorted from PBMCs, collected about 13 days after vaccination. V is TRBV10-3 and J is TRBJ1-1; D remains ambiguous. The CDR3: CAISGTTKMNTEAFF. As DNA, the CDR3 is TGTGCCATCAGTGGTACGACAAAAATGAACACTGAAGCTTTCTTT.